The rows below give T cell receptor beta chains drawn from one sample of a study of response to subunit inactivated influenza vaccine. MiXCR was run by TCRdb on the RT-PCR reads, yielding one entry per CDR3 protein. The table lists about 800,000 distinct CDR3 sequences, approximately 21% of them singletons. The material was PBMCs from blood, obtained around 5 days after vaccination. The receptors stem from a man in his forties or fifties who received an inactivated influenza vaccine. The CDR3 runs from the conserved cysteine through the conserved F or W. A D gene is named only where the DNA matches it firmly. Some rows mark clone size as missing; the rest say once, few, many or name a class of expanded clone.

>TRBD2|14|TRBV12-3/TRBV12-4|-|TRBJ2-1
TGTGCCAGCAGGGGACTAGCTAGTTACAATGAGCAGTTCTTC
CASRGLASYNEQFF
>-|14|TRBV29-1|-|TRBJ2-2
TGCAGCGTTGCTAGGAACATCTACACCGGGGAGCTGTTTTTT
CSVARNIYTGELFF
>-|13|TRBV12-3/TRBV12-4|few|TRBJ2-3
TGTGCCAGCAGTTTTGAAGGTGCAGATACGCAGTATTTT
CASSFEGADTQYF
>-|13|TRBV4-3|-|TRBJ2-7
TGCGCCAGCAGCCCGATGAAGCACTACGAGCAGTACTTC
CASSPMKHYEQYF
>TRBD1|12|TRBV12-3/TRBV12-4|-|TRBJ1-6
TGTGCCAGCAGTTTGGGGACAGGGCCCCTCCACTTT
CASSLGTGPLHF
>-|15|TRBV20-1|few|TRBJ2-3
TGCAGTGCTAGAGATTTCCGGAGACGCACAGATACGCAGTATTTT
CSARDFRRRTDTQYF
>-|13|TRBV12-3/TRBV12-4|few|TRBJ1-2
TGTGCCAGCAGTCCTGGGAGCGACTATGGCTACACCTTC
CASSPGSDYGYTF
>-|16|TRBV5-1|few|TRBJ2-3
TGCGCCAGCAGCTTGGTAGGGGGGGCTAGCACAGATACGCAGTATTTT
CASSLVGGASTDTQYF
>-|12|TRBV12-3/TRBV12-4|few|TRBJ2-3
TGTGCCAACTCCAGGGCTGGGGGTACGCAGTATTTT
CANSRAGGTQYF
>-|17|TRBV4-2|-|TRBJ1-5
TGTGCCAGCAGCCAAGAAACAGCTAGTTATAGCAATCAGCCCCAGCATTTT
CASSQETASYSNQPQHF
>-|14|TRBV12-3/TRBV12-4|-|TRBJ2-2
TGTGCCAGCAGTCACCGGGACGGCACCGGGGAGCTGTTTTTT
CASSHRDGTGELFF